This record covers a single T cell receptor beta chain. The record originates from a study of blood T cells in healthy people across ages. Then a second PCR, running about 6 to 12 cycles, was carried out with a sample-barcoded 5' primer and a J-beta primer mix. MiXCR, applied by TCRdb to the 5' RACE reads, yields one record per CDR3 protein. The data contain around 690,000 distinct CDR3 sequences, roughly 50% of them singletons. Trimming took 11 bases from V and 7 from J, leaving 18 bases between them. The CDR3 extends over 12 amino acids. In germline, CDR1 is ENHRY, CDR2 SYGVKD. The specimen sequenced was blood. This receptor was identified in a man between 60 and 75 years old in good health. The chain combines TRBV10-3 with TRBJ2-7; weak D call: TRBD1 (5 bases). In nucleotides, the CDR3 is TGTGCCGCTAGACAGACAGACAAGGAGCAGTACTTC. Translation gives CAARQTDKEQYF.